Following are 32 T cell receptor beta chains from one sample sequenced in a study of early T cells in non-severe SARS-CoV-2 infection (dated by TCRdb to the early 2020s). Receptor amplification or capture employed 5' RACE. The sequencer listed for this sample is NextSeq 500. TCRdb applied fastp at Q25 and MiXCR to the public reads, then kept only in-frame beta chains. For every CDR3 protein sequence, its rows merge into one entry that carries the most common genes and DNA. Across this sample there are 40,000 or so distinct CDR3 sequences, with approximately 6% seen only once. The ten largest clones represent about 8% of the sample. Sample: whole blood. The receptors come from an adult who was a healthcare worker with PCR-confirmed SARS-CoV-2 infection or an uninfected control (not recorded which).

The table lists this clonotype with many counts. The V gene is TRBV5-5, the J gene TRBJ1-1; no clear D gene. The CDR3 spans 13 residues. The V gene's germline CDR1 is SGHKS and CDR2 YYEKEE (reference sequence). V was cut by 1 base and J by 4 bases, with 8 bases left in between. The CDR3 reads CASSLSIVTEAFF. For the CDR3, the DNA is TGTGCCAGCAGCTTGTCGATAGTCACTGAAGCTTTCTTT.

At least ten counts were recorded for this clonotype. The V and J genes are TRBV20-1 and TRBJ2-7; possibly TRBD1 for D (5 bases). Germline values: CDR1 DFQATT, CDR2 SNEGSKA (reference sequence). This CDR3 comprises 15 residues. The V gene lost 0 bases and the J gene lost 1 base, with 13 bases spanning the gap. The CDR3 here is CSARDLRGPSYEQYF. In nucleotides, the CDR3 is TGCAGTGCTAGAGATCTTAGGGGCCCGTCCTACGAGCAGTACTTC.

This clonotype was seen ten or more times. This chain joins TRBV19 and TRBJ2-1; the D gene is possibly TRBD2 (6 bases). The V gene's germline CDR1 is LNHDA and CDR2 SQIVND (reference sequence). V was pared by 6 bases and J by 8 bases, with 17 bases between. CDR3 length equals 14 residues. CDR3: CASRRKTSFDEQFF. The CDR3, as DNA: TGTGCCAGTAGACGAAAGACTAGTTTCGATGAGCAGTTCTTC.

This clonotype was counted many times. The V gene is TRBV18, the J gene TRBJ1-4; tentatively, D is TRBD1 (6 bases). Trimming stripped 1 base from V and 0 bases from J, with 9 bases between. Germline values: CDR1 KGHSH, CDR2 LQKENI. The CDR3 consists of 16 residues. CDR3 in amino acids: CASSPRQDPTNEKLFF. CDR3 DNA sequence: TGTGCCAGCTCACCACGACAGGACCCAACTAATGAAAAACTGTTTTTT.

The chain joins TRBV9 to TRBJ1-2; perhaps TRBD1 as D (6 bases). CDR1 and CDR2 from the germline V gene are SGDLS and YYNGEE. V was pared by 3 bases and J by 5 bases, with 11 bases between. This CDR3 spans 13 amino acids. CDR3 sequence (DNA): TGTGCCAGCAGCGCATGGGACACATATGGCTACACCTTC. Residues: CASSAWDTYGYTF.

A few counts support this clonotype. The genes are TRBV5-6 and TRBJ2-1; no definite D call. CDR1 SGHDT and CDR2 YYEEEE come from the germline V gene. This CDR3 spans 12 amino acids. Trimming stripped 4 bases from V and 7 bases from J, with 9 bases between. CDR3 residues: CASSPGYNEQFF. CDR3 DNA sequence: TGTGCCAGCAGCCCCGGATATAATGAGCAGTTCTTC. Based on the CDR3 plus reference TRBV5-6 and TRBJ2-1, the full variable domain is DAGVTQSPTHLIKTRGQQVTLRCSPKSGHDTVSWYQQALGQGPQFIFQYYEEEERQRGNFPDRFSGHQFPNYSSELNVNALLLGDSALYLCASSPGYNEQFFGPGTRLTVL.

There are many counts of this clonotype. CDR3: CASRGVGGDEAFF. In DNA, the CDR3 is TGTGCCAGCAGGGGGGTCGGAGGGGACGAAGCTTTCTTT. This chain links TRBV5-4 with TRBJ1-1, with D perhaps matching TRBD1 (5 bases). Deletions cut 5 bases from V and 8 bases from J, with 16 bases between. CDR1 SGHNT and CDR2 YYREEE come from the germline V gene (reference sequence). The CDR3 is made up of 13 amino acids.

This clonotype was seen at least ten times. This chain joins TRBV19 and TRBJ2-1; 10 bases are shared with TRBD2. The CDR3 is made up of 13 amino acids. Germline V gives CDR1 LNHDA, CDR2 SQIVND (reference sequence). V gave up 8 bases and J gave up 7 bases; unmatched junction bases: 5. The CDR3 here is CASGTSEVNEQFF. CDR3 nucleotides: TGTGCCAGTGGGACTAGCGAAGTGAATGAGCAGTTCTTC.

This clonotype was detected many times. The CDR3 sequence is CASSPRASGNEQFF. The CDR3 DNA reads as TGTGCCAGCAGTCCTCGTGCTAGCGGCAATGAGCAGTTCTTC. This chain connects TRBV27 to TRBJ2-1; TRBD2 aligns across 7 bases. The germline gives CDR1 MNHEY, CDR2 SMNVEV (reference sequence). The CDR3 extends over 14 amino acids. J gave up 6 bases and V 5 bases, and 7 bases lay outside the gene matches.

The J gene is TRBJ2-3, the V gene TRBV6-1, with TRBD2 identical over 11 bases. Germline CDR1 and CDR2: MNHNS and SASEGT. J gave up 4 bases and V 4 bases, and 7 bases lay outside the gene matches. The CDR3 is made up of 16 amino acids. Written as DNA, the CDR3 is TGTGCCAGCAGTGCGTCTAGCGGGAGGTCGGCAGATACGCAGTATTTT. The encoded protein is CASSASSGRSADTQYF.

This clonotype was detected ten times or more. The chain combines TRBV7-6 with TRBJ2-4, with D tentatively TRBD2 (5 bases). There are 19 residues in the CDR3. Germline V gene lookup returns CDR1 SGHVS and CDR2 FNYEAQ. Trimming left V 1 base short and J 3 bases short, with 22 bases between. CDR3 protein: CASSLGIFRGNVDKNIQYF. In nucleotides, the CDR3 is TGTGCCAGCAGCTTAGGGATCTTTCGAGGGAATGTTGACAAAAACATTCAGTACTTC.

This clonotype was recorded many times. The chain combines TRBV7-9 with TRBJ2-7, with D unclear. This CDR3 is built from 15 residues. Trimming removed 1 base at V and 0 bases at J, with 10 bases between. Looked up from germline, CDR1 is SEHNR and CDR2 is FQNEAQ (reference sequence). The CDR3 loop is CASSLGRSDSYEQYF. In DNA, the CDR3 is TGTGCCAGCAGCTTAGGACGGAGCGACTCCTACGAGCAGTACTTC.

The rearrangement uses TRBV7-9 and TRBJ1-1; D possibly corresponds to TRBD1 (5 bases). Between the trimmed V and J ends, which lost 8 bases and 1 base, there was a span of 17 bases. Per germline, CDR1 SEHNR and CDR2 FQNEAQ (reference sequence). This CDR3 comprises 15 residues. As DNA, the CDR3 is TGTGCCAGCGCCAATGGGGCCGCGGGGAACACTGAAGCTTTCTTT. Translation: CASANGAAGNTEAFF.

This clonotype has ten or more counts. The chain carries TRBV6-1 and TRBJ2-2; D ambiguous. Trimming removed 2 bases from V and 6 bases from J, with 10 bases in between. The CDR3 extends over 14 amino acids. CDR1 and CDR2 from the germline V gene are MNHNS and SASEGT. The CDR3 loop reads CASSEQVVAGELFF. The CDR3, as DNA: TGTGCCAGCAGTGAACAGGTCGTCGCCGGGGAGCTGTTTTTT.

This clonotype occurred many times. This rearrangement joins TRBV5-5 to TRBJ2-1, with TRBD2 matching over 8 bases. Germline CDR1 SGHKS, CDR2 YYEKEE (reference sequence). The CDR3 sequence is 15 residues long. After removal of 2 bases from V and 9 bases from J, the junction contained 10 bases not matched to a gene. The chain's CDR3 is CASSFRWSGGGEQFF. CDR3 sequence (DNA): TGTGCCAGCAGCTTTCGTTGGAGCGGGGGTGGTGAGCAGTTCTTC.

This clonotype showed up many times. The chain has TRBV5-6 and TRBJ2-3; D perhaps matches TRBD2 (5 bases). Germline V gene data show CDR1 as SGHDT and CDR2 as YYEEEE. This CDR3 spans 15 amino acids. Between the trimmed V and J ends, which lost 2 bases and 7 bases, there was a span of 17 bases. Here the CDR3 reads CASSFRTRSGNTQYF. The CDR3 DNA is TGTGCCAGCAGCTTCAGGACTCGCAGCGGAAATACGCAGTATTTT.

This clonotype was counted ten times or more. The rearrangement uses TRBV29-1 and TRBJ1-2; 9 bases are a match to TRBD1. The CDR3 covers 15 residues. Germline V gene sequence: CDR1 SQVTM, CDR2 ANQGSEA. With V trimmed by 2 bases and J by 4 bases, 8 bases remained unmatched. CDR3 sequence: CSVESRTGESYGYTF. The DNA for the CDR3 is TGCAGCGTTGAATCACGGACAGGGGAGAGCTATGGCTACACCTTC.

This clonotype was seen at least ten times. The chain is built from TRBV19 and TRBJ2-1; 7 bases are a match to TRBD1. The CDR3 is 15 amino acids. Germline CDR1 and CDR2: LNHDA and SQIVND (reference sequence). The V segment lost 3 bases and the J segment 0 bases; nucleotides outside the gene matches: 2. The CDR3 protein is CASSISGGSYNEQFF. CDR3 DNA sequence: TGTGCCAGTAGTATTTCAGGGGGCTCCTACAATGAGCAGTTCTTC. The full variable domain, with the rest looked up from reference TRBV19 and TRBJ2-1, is DGGITQSPKYLFRKEGQNVTLSCEQNLNHDAMYWYRQDPGQGLRLIYYSQIVNDFQKGDIAEGYSVSREKKESFPLTVTSAQKNPTAFYLCASSISGGSYNEQFFGPGTRLTVL.

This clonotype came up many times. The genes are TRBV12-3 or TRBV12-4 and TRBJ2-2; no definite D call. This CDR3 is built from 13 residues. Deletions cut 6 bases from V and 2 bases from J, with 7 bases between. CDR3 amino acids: CASRSVNTGELFF. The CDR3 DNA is TGTGCCAGCAGGTCTGTTAACACCGGGGAGCTGTTTTTT.

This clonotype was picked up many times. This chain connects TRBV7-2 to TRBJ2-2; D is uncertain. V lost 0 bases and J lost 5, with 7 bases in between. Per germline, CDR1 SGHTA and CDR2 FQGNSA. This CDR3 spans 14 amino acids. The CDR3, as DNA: TGTGCCAGCAGCTTAGCCCACCCTACCGGGGAGCTGTTTTTT. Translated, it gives CASSLAHPTGELFF.

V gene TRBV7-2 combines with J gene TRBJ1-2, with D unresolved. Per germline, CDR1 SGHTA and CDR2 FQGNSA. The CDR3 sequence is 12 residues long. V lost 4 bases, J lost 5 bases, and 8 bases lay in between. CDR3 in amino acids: CASSSPWYGYTF. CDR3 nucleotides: TGTGCCAGCAGCTCTCCCTGGTATGGCTACACCTTC.

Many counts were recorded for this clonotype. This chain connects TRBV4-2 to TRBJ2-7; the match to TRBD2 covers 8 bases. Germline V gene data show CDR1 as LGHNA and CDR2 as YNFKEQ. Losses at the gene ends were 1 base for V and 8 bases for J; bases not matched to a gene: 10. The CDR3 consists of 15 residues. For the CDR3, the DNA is TGTGCCAGCAGCCAAGCAGTACTAGCGGAGGGGAAGCAGTACTTC. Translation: CASSQAVLAEGKQYF.

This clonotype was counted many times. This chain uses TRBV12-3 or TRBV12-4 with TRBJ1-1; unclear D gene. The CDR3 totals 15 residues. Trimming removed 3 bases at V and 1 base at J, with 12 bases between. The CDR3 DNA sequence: TGTGCCAGCAGTTTGCGCGGCGGAGGGAACACTGAAGCTTTCTTT. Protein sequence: CASSLRGGGNTEAFF.

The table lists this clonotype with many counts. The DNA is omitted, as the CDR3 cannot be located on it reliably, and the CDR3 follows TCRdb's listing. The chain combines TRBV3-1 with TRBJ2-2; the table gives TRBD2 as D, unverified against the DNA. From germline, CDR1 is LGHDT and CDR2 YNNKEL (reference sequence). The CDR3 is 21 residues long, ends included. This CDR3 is CASSQGRLAGGPPPLPGSCFF.

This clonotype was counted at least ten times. The CDR3 nucleotides are TGTGCCAGCAGCTTGAACAGGGTAAACGAGCAGTACTTC. This translates into CASSLNRVNEQYF. The chain carries TRBV7-2 and TRBJ2-7; tentative D call: TRBD1 (6 bases). With 3 bases removed from V and 5 bases from J, the gap between germline ends came to 11 bases. Germline CDR1 reads SGHTA; CDR2 reads FQGNSA. CDR3 length equals 13 residues.

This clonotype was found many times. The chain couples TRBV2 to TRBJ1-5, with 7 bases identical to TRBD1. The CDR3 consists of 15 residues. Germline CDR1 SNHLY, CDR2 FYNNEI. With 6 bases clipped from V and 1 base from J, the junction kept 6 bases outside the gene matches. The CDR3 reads CASRRTGPSNQPQHF. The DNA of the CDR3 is TGTGCCAGCAGGAGGACAGGACCAAGCAATCAGCCCCAGCATTTT.

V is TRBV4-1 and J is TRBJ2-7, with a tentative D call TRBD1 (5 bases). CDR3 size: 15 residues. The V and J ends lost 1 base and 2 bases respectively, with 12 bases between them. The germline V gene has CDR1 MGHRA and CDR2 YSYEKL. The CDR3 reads CASSQASGQPYEQYF. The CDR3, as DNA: TGCGCCAGCAGCCAAGCGTCAGGGCAACCCTACGAGCAGTACTTC.

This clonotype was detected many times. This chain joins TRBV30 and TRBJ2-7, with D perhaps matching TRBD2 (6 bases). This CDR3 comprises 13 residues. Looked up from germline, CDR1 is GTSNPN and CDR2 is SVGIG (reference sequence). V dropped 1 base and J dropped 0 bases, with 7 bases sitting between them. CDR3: CAWSGGVSYEQYF. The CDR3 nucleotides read TGTGCCTGGAGTGGGGGGGTCTCCTACGAGCAGTACTTC.

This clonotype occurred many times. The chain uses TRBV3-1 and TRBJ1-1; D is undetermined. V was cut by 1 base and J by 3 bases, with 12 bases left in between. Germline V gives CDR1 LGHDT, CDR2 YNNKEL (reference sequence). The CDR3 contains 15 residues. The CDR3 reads CASSQGVGIHTEAFF. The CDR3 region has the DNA TGTGCCAGCAGCCAAGGGGTCGGGATCCACACTGAAGCTTTCTTT. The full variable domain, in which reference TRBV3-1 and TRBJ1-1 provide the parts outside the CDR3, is DTAVSQTPKYLVTQMGNDKSIKCEQNLGHDTMYWYKQDSKKFLKIMFSYNNKELIINETVPNRFSPKSPDKAHLNLHINSLELGDSAVYFCASSQGVGIHTEAFFGQGTRLTVV.

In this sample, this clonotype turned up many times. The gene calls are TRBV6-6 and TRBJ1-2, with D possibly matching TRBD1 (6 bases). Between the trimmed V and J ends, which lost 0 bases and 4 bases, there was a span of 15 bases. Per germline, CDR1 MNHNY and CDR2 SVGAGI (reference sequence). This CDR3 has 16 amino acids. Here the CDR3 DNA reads TGTGCCAGCAGTTACTCCCCCCTCACAGGGACCTATGGCTACACCTTC. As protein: CASSYSPLTGTYGYTF.

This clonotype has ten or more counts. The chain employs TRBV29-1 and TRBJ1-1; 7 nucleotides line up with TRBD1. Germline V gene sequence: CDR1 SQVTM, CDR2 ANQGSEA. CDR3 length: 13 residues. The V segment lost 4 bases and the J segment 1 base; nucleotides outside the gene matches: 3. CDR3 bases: TGCAGCGTTGCACGGGACAGGAACACTGAAGCTTTCTTT. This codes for CSVARDRNTEAFF.

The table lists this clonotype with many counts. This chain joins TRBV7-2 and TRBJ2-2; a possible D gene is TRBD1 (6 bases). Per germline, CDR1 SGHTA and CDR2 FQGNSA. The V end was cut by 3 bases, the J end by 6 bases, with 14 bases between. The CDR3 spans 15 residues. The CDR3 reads CASSLSRGMAGELFF. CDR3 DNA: TGTGCCAGCAGCTTGTCTAGGGGGATGGCCGGGGAGCTGTTTTTT.